What follows are 30 T cell receptor beta chains derived from one specimen sequenced in a study of CD8+CD57+ T cells in acquired aplastic anemia. Genomic DNA, serving as template, underwent TCR beta VDJ and CDR3 profiling. One entry per CDR3 protein, called by TCRdb with MiXCR from the reads. The data hold 400,000 to 600,000 distinct CDR3 sequences, with approximately 32% observed a single time. CD8+CD57+ cell expansion, shown by flow cytometry, had occurred in the patients selected for sequencing. Sequencing was done on a sample of sorted CD4+, CD8+, or CD8+CD57+ T cells (not recorded which) from PBMCs. The receptor set was obtained from a human donor with aplastic anemia.

The V and J genes are TRBV29-1 and TRBJ1-2, with a possible D match to TRBD1 (6 bases). CDR1 SQVTM and CDR2 ANQGSEA come from the germline V gene. Trimming removed 6 bases from V and 8 bases from J, with 13 bases in between. The CDR3 is made up of 11 amino acids. The CDR3 nucleotides read TGCAGCGTGACAGGTATCGACGGCTACACCTTC. Translated, it gives CSVTGIDGYTF.

The chain employs TRBV19 and TRBJ1-1, with TRBD1 identical over 12 bases. This CDR3 spans 15 amino acids. The V and J ends lost 3 bases and 4 bases, in that order; junction bases with no gene match: 3. The germline CDR1 and CDR2 sequences are LNHDA and SQIVND (reference sequence). CDR3 nucleotide sequence: TGTGCCAGTAGTATGGGACAGGGGGCGAGCACTGAAGCTTTCTTT. It specifies CASSMGQGASTEAFF.

This clonotype was recorded a few times. The genes are TRBV30 and TRBJ1-6; maybe TRBD1 (5 bases). The CDR3 covers 13 residues. Trimming took 5 bases from V and 6 from J, leaving 11 bases between them. Germline V gene lookup returns CDR1 GTSNPN and CDR2 SVGIG (reference sequence). CDR3 sequence reads: CAWEDTLNSPLHF. In nucleotides, the CDR3 is TGTGCCTGGGAGGACACCCTTAATTCACCCCTCCACTTT.

The CDR3 DNA is TGTGCCAGCAGTTCGCAGGGGGCAGGGGATTCACCCCTCCACTTT. Encoded protein: CASSSQGAGDSPLHF. The gene calls are TRBV27 and TRBJ1-6, with TRBD1 matching 8 bases. V was clipped by 4 bases and J by 8 bases; unmatched bases: 7. The CDR3 spans 15 residues. The germline V gene has CDR1 MNHEY and CDR2 SMNVEV (reference sequence).

About this clonotype: This sequence may be a read error, since a much larger clone differs from it by one base. The genes are TRBV7-8 and TRBJ1-4; D call uncertain. Trimming took off 4 bases at V and 14 bases at J, with 8 bases between the two ends. The germline CDR1 and CDR2 sequences are SGHVS and FQNEAQ. This CDR3 contains 10 residues. CDR3 DNA: TGTGCCAGCAGCTCAAGTGGTCTGTTTTTT. Its translation: CASSSSGLFF.

At least ten counts were recorded for this clonotype. This chain's CDR3 is CASLSLGTGPMNTEAFF. CDR3 sequence (DNA): TGTGCCAGTCTGTCTCTCGGGACAGGGCCTATGAACACTGAAGCTTTCTTT. The genes are TRBV19 and TRBJ1-1; 9 nucleotides align to TRBD1. CDR1 LNHDA and CDR2 SQIVND come from the germline V gene (reference sequence). There are 17 residues in the CDR3. V was clipped by 8 bases and J by 0 bases; unmatched bases: 13.

Details on this clonotype: A much more abundant neighbour one base away suggests this may be a read error. The chain's CDR3 is CSVGGRPYDEQFF. The CDR3 DNA is TGCAGCGTTGGGGGGCGCCCCTACGATGAGCAGTTCTTC. The J gene is TRBJ2-1, the V gene TRBV29-1; the D gene is possibly TRBD1 (6 bases). From germline, CDR1 is SQVTM and CDR2 ANQGSEA. CDR3 length equals 13 residues.

As concerns this clonotype: An end of the junction differs from the germline gene, which may be a read error. This sequence joins TRBV25-1 and TRBJ2-7; 8 bases agree with TRBD1. The CDR3 is made up of 17 amino acids. Germline V gene sequence: CDR1 MGHDK, CDR2 SYGVNS. CDR3 sequence: CASSLGRAGGFSCEQYF. In nucleotides, the CDR3 is TGTGCCAGCAGCTTAGGGCGTGCAGGGGGCTTCTCCTGCGAGCAGTACTTC.

Points on this clonotype: At one of its ends the junction is not consistent with the germline gene, which may arise from a read error. The chain is built from TRBV15 and TRBJ2-7; D call uncertain. Germline assignment: CDR1 LNHNV and CDR2 YYDKDF (reference sequence). This CDR3 region has 14 residues. This chain's CDR3 is CATSVRRVSYEQYF. The CDR3 region has the DNA TGTGCCACCAGCGTACGAAGGGTCTCCTACGAACAGTACTTC.

V usage is TRBV19 and J usage is TRBJ1-2, with a weak D call TRBD1 (6 bases). Germline V gene sequence: CDR1 LNHDA, CDR2 SQIVND (reference sequence). The CDR3 extends over 17 amino acids. V was clipped by 5 bases and J by 2 bases, with 21 bases between them. This CDR3 reads CASSGKWAGEANYGYTF. The DNA for the CDR3 is TGTGCCAGTAGTGGGAAATGGGCAGGGGAGGCGAACTATGGCTACACCTTC.

In this sample, this clonotype turned up a few times. The chain combines TRBV6-1 with TRBJ2-4; 14 bases align to TRBD2. The CDR3 runs 17 residues. V trimming: 6 bases; J trimming: 6 bases; junction bases outside the gene matches: 10. Germline assignment: CDR1 MNHNS and CDR2 SASEGT. DNA of the CDR3: TGTGCCAGCAGGGAACGACTAGCGGGAGGGGAGGGAAACATTCAGTACTTC. Its translation: CASRERLAGGEGNIQYF.

In this sample, this clonotype turned up many times. The chain joins TRBV7-3 to TRBJ2-7; 7 bases are a match to TRBD2. Per the germline V gene, CDR1 is SGHTA and CDR2 is FQGTGA. The CDR3 consists of 14 residues. With 4 bases clipped from V and 3 bases from J, the junction kept 6 bases outside the gene matches. CDR3: CASSSGGGSYEQYF. The CDR3 bases are TGTGCCAGCAGCTCCGGTGGCGGGAGCTACGAGCAGTACTTC. The variable domain in full, completed from reference TRBV7-3 and TRBJ2-7, reads GAGVSQTPSNKVTEKGKYVELRCDPISGHTALYWYRQSLGQGPEFLIYFQGTGAADDSGLPNDRFFAVRPEGSVSTLKIQRTERGDSAVYLCASSSGGGSYEQYFGPGTRLTVT.

Only a few counts were recorded for this clonotype. The chain links TRBV20-1 to TRBJ2-7; 10 positions match TRBD2. Looked up from germline, CDR1 is DFQATT and CDR2 is SNEGSKA (reference sequence). The ends lost 5 bases at V and 4 bases at J; junction bases unmatched: 11. The CDR3 spans 15 residues. CDR3 sequence: CSAWMSGRAAYEQYF. CDR3 nucleotide sequence: TGCAGTGCTTGGATGAGCGGGAGGGCAGCTTACGAGCAGTACTTC.

Turning to this clonotype: Compared with germline, one end of the junction differs, possibly owing to a read error. This chain connects TRBV10-3 to TRBJ2-7, with D unresolved. This CDR3 contains 13 residues. Germline lookup yields CDR1 ENHRY and CDR2 SYGVKD. The CDR3 DNA sequence: TGTGCCAGCAGTTACCGATTTTATGACGAGCAGTACTTC. Translating it yields CASSYRFYDEQYF.

The chain recombines TRBV20-1 with TRBJ2-7, with D possibly being TRBD1 (6 bases). CDR3 size: 13 residues. CDR1 is DFQATT and CDR2 is SNEGSKA in the germline V gene (reference sequence). With 5 bases removed from V and 0 bases from J, the gap between germline ends came to 11 bases. In DNA, the CDR3 is TGCAGTGCTCCTAAGGACAGCTCCTACGAGCAGTACTTC. Protein product: CSAPKDSSYEQYF.

The chain employs TRBV3-1 and TRBJ2-3, with 12 nucleotides matching TRBD2. The CDR3 totals 17 residues. The junction had 6 bases not matched to a gene; V was cut back by 3 bases and J by 2 bases. The germline CDR1 and CDR2 sequences are LGHDT and YNNKEL (reference sequence). The CDR3 region has the DNA TGTGCCAGCAGCCAGACTAGCGGGGGCGTCAACACAGATACGCAGTATTTT. It is translated as CASSQTSGGVNTDTQYF.

At least ten counts were recorded for this clonotype. The V call is TRBV4-2, the J call TRBJ1-5, with TRBD1 matching over 7 bases. V shed 0 bases, J shed 2 bases, and the junction held 7 bases outside the gene matches. This CDR3 region has 17 residues. Per the germline V gene, CDR1 is LGHNA and CDR2 is YNFKEQ. In DNA form, the CDR3 reads TGTGCCAGCAGCCAAGATGTACAGGGGACAGGCAATCAGCCCCAGCATTTT. It specifies CASSQDVQGTGNQPQHF.

This clonotype has just a few counts. This rearrangement joins TRBV2 to TRBJ2-1; possible D gene TRBD1, 6 bases. The CDR3 is 12 amino acids. The ends were cut back, 11 bases at V and 8 bases at J, with 16 bases in the middle. Germline assignment: CDR1 SNHLY and CDR2 FYNNEI. The CDR3 loop reads CAGHRVGDEQFF. The CDR3 bases are TGTGCCGGGCACAGGGTCGGGGATGAGCAGTTCTTC.

This clonotype was detected only once. This may be a read error: a much more frequent sequence differs by one nucleotide. The genes are TRBV20-1 and TRBJ1-5; perhaps TRBD1 as D (5 bases). The ends were cut back, 5 bases at V and 8 bases at J, with 19 bases in the middle. This CDR3 spans 14 amino acids. Germline CDR1 is DFQATT and CDR2 is SNEGSKA (reference sequence). CDR3 in amino acids: CSAWSGDETEPQHF. CDR3 DNA: TGCAGTGCTTGGAGCGGGGACGAAACTGAGCCCCAGCATTTT.

The gene calls are TRBV10-3 and TRBJ1-2, with 10 bases fitting TRBD1. Germline CDR1 is ENHRY and CDR2 is SYGVKD. The V and J ends lost 7 bases and 7 bases, in that order; junction bases with no gene match: 12. The CDR3 spans 15 residues. The CDR3 nucleotides are TGTGCCATCAAGGATCCGGGACAGGGGCTCGCTGGCTACACCTTC. Translated: CAIKDPGQGLAGYTF.

The rearrangement links TRBV20-1 to TRBJ2-5; TRBD2 agrees at 9 bases. V was clipped by 0 bases and J by 2 bases; unmatched bases: 7. The germline gives CDR1 DFQATT, CDR2 SNEGSKA (reference sequence). The CDR3 consists of 16 residues. CDR3 in DNA: TGCAGTGCTAGAGATCTTGCGGGAGGGGATCAAGAGACCCAGTACTTC. This gives the protein CSARDLAGGDQETQYF.

The chain recombines TRBV15 with TRBJ2-3, with D possibly matching TRBD2 (7 bases). CDR3 length: 14 residues. V was clipped by 0 bases and J by 6 bases, with 10 bases between them. Germline V CDR1 and CDR2: LNHNV, YYDKDF (reference sequence). The CDR3 sequence: CATSRDGRGDTQYF. For the CDR3, the DNA is TGTGCCACCAGCAGAGATGGGAGGGGGGATACGCAGTATTTT. The full variable domain, rest sourced from reference TRBV15 and TRBJ2-3, is DAMVIQNPRYQVTQFGKPVTLSCSQTLNHNVMYWYQQKSSQAPKLLFHYYDKDFNNEADTPDNFQSRRPNTSFCFLDIRSPGLGDTAMYLCATSRDGRGDTQYFGPGTRLTVL.

V gene TRBV24-1 combines with J gene TRBJ2-5; tentatively, D is TRBD2 (6 bases). Deletions cut 1 base from V and 3 bases from J, with 14 bases between. Germline-derived CDR1 and CDR2 are KGHDR and SFDVKD. This CDR3 region has 16 residues. The CDR3 here is CATSDFAGLREETQYF. CDR3 sequence (DNA): TGTGCCACCAGTGATTTCGCGGGACTGAGAGAAGAGACCCAGTACTTC.

The rearrangement uses TRBV25-1 and TRBJ2-7; possibly TRBD1 or TRBD2 for D (5 bases each). V was clipped by 7 bases and J by 1 base, with 14 bases between them. The germline V gene encodes CDR1 MGHDK and CDR2 SYGVNS. This CDR3 region has 14 residues. This CDR3 is CASNPRGSSYEQYF. In nucleotides, the CDR3 is TGTGCCAGCAATCCTCGGGGCAGTTCCTACGAGCAGTACTTC.

There are many counts of this clonotype. The chain carries TRBV14 and TRBJ1-2; TRBD1 might be the D (5 bases). Per the germline V gene, CDR1 is SGHDN and CDR2 is FVKESK. CDR3 size: 13 residues. V dropped 5 bases and J dropped 4 bases, with 11 bases sitting between them. CDR3 protein: CASSDSNRYGYTF. Written as DNA, the CDR3 is TGTGCCAGCAGCGACAGTAACCGCTATGGCTACACCTTC.

This clonotype appeared many times. The rearrangement uses TRBV2 and TRBJ1-2; D is possibly TRBD1 (5 bases). The germline gives CDR1 SNHLY, CDR2 FYNNEI. The germline V and J ends were trimmed by 6 bases and 7 bases, with 18 bases remaining between them. The CDR3 consists of 14 residues. CDR3 amino acids: CASSQRGGGTGYTF. Written as DNA, the CDR3 is TGTGCCAGCAGCCAACGGGGGGGGGGAACTGGCTACACCTTC.

This chain uses TRBV12-3 or TRBV12-4 with TRBJ2-7, with 7 positions matching TRBD2. The CDR3 is 15 residues long. J gave up 0 bases and V 3 bases, and 5 bases lay outside the gene matches. This CDR3 is CASSFQGLSSYEQYF. The CDR3, as DNA: TGTGCCAGCAGTTTTCAGGGACTAAGCTCCTACGAGCAGTACTTC.

The CDR3 protein is CASSLTGALSGNTIYF. The CDR3 DNA follows: TGCGCCAGCAGCCTGACAGGGGCCCTCTCTGGAAACACCATATATTTT. The V and J genes are TRBV5-1 and TRBJ1-3, with 8 bases matching TRBD1. The CDR3 sequence is 16 residues long. With V trimmed by 4 bases and J by 0 bases, 6 bases remained unmatched. The V gene's germline CDR1 is SGHRS and CDR2 YFSETQ.

The genes are TRBV20-1 and TRBJ2-7; no reliable D call. The length of the CDR3 is 13 residues. V lost 4 bases and J 0 bases, leaving 10 bases between the germline ends. Germline V lookup: CDR1 DFQATT, CDR2 SNEGSKA (reference sequence). In DNA, the CDR3 is TGCAGTGCTATAAGCGAAAGCTCCTACGAGCAGTACTTC. As protein: CSAISESSYEQYF.

This clonotype was counted only a few times. This chain joins TRBV3-1 and TRBJ2-1, with D tentatively TRBD1 (6 bases). V was cut by 1 base and J by 9 bases, with 16 bases left in between. Looked up from germline, CDR1 is LGHDT and CDR2 is YNNKEL (reference sequence). The CDR3 spans 15 residues. CDR3 sequence (DNA): TGTGCCAGCAGCCAAGCCGCCAGGGGATCATCTGAGCAGTTCTTC. It yields the protein CASSQAARGSSEQFF.